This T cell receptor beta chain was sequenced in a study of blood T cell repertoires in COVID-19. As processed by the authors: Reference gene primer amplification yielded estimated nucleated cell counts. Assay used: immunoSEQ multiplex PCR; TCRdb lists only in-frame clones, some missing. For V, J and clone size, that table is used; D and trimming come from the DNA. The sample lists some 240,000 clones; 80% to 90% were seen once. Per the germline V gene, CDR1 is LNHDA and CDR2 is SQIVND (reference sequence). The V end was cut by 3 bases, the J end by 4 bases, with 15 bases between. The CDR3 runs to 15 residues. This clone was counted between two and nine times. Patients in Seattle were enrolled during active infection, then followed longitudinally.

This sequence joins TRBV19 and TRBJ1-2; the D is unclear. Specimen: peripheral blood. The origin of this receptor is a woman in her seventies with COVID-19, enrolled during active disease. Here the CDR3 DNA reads TGTGCCAGTAGTATTACGGGAGCAATTATCTATGGCTACACCTTC. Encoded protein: CASSITGAIIYGYTF.